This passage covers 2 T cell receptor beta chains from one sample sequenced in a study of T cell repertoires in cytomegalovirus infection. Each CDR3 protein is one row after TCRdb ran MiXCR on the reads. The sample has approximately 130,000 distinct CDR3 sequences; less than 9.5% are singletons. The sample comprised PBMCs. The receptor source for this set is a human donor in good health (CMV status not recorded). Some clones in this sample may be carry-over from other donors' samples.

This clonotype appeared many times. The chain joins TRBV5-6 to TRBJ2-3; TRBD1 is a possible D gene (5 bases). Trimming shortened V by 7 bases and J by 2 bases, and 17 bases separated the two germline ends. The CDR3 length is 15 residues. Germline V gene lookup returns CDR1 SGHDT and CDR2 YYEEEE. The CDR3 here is CASFVGRVLTDTQYF. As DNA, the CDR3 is TGTGCCAGCTTTGTGGGCAGGGTTCTCACAGATACGCAGTATTTT.

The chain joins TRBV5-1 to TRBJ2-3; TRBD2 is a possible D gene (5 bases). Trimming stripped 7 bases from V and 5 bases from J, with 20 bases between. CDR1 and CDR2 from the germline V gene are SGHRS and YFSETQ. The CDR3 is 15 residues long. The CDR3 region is CASVPGSSDGDTQYF. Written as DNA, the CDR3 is TGCGCCAGCGTTCCGGGGTCCAGCGACGGAGATACGCAGTATTTT.